This TCR beta chain stems from a study of shared clonotypes between healthy human individuals. General study points: The genetic and exposure-history diversity represented was limited by few donors.

In the case of this clone: Its target is unknown.

Generated by immunoSEQ multiplex PCR, the TCRdb table keeps only in-frame clones and is missing some. This sample has 1,400,000 or so clones, with less than 99% found just once. The CDR3 runs to 15 residues. The V end was cut by 0 bases, the J end by 1 base, with 8 bases between. Germline loops: CDR1 MNHEY, CDR2 SVGAGI. This clonotype was obtained from a man younger than 40 in good health. The chain uses TRBV6-5 and TRBJ2-3, with a possible D match to TRBD1 (6 bases). Specimen: naive CD4+ T cells sorted from blood. Documented subset: CD45RA+ positively selected. The CDR3 bases are TGTGCCAGCAGTTACTCGGGACACGGCACAGATACGCAGTATTTT. Protein product: CASSYSGHGTDTQYF.